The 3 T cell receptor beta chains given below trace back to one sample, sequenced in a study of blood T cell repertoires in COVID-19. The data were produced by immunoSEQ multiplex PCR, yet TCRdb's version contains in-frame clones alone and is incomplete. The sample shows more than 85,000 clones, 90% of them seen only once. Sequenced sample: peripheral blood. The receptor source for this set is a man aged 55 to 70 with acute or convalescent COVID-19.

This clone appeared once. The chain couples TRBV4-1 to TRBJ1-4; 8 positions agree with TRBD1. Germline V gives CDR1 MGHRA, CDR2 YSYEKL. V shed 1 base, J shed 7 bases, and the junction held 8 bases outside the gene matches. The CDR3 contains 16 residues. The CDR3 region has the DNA TGCGCCAGCAGCCAAGGGCGACAGGGGCAAGGTGAAAAACTGTTTTTT. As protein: CASSQGRQGQGEKLFF.

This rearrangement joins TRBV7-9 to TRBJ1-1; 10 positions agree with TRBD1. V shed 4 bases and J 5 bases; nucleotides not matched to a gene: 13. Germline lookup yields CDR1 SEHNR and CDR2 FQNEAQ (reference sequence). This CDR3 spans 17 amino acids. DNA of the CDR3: TGTGCCAGCAGCTCCCCGAATGCGGACAGGGGGATTACTGAAGCTTTCTTT. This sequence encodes CASSSPNADRGITEAFF. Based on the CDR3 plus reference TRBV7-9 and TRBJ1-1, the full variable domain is DTGVSQNPRHKITKRGQNVTFRCDPISEHNRLYWYRQTLGQGPEFLTYFQNEAQLEKSRLLSDRFSAERPKGSFSTLEIQRTEQGDSAMYLCASSSPNADRGITEAFFGQGTRLTVV.

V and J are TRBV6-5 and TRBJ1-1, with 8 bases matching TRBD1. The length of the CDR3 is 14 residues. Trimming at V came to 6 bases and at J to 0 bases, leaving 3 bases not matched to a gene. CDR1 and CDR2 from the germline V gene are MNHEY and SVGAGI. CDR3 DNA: TGTGCCAGCAGACGGACAGGGATGAACACTGAAGCTTTCTTT. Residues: CASRRTGMNTEAFF.